One sample yielded the 4 T cell receptor beta chains listed below, sequenced in a study of cytomegalovirus exposure and HLA in healthy donors. It was with 60 Vbeta and 13 Jbeta primers that the PCR ran. Generated by immunoSEQ multiplex PCR, the TCRdb table keeps only in-frame clones and is missing some. Of 150,000 to 200,000 clones in the sample, around 75% were seen once. The sequencing input was PBMCs. The receptors stem from a woman aged 25 to 39 in good health and CMV-seronegative.

The chain joins TRBV25-1 to TRBJ2-3, with 7 bases lining up with TRBD1. The trim removed 3 bases at V and 5 bases at J, leaving 11 bases unmatched. From germline, CDR1 is MGHDK and CDR2 SYGVNS. The CDR3 covers 16 residues. CDR3: CASSDLSGGNRDTQYF. In DNA form, the CDR3 reads TGTGCCAGCAGTGACTTATCAGGGGGAAATAGAGATACGCAGTATTTT.

The gene calls are TRBV7-9 and TRBJ2-1; 12 bases are shared with TRBD2. Germline CDR1 reads SEHNR; CDR2 reads FQNEAQ (reference sequence). V was clipped by 5 bases and J by 2 bases; unmatched bases: 4. The CDR3 sequence is 16 residues long. CDR3 DNA sequence: TGTGCCAGCAGCCCAAGGACTAGCGGGGCCTACAATGAGCAGTTCTTC. This sequence encodes CASSPRTSGAYNEQFF.

The chain combines TRBV11-2 with TRBJ2-1; 9 bases align to TRBD2. This CDR3 spans 16 amino acids. J was trimmed by 8 bases and V by 1 base; bases with no gene match: 9. Germline V gene sequence: CDR1 SGHAT, CDR2 FQNNGV. CDR3 sequence (DNA): TGTGCCAGCAGCTTAGTTAGTCTAGCGGGGAGATATGAGCAGTTCTTC. Translating it yields CASSLVSLAGRYEQFF.

The chain joins TRBV7-6 to TRBJ2-1, with 10 bases fitting TRBD2. This CDR3 spans 16 amino acids. J was trimmed by 6 bases and V by 5 bases; bases with no gene match: 10. Germline lookup yields CDR1 SGHVS and CDR2 FNYEAQ. In DNA, the CDR3 is TGTGCCAGCAGCCCAGTGGCACTAGCGGGGATCAATGAGCAGTTCTTC. This encodes CASSPVALAGINEQFF.